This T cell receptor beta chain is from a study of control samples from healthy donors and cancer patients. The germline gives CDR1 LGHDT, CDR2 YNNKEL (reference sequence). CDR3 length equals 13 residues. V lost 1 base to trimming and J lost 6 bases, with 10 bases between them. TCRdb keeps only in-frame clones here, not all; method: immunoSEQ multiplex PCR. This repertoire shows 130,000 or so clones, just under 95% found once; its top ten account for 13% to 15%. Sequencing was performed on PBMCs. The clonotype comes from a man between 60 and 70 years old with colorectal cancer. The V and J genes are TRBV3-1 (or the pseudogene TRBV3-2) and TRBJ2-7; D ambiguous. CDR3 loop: CASSQVVGIEQYF. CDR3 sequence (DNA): TGTGCCAGCAGCCAAGTAGTGGGGATCGAGCAGTACTTC.